Below are 9 T cell receptor beta chains sequenced from a single sample in a study of T cells expressing NK-cell markers. Reanalyzing the 5' RACE reads, TCRdb keeps one entry per CDR3 protein, without DNA. Across 250,000 or so distinct CDR3 sequences, the top ten clones capture 4% to 5% of the sample. The sample comprised blood T cells: a sorted CD56 or NKG2C T cell subset, CD4+ or CD8+ T cells, or bulk PBMC T cells (not recorded which). The receptor source for this set is a woman aged 18 to 75 in good health.

The chain recombines TRBV29-1 with TRBJ2-2. This CDR3 comprises 14 residues. Germline lookup yields CDR1 SQVTM and CDR2 ANQGSEA. CDR3 sequence: CSCSAKGSTGELFF.

The chain combines TRBV10-3 with TRBJ1-1. Germline CDR1 and CDR2: ENHRY and SYGVKD. This CDR3 comprises 12 residues. The CDR3 is CAISEEETEAFF.

This sequence joins TRBV11-3 and TRBJ2-5; TCRdb's D call of TRBD1 is untestable without DNA. The CDR3 runs to 15 residues. The germline CDR1 and CDR2 sequences are SGHNT and YENEEA. CDR3 loop: CASSLRPLSSETQYF.

The chain recombines TRBV5-4 with TRBJ2-3. CDR1 and CDR2 (germline): SGHNT, YYREEE (reference sequence). CDR3 length: 13 amino acids. This CDR3 reads CASSFYGADTQYF.

This chain links TRBV4-2 with TRBJ1-5; the D call of TRBD1 rests on TCRdb alone, since no DNA is present to check it. Germline CDR1 is LGHNA and CDR2 is YNFKEQ. The CDR3 has 16 amino acids. The CDR3 spells CASSPQAGRSNQPQHF.

This rearrangement joins TRBV12-3 or TRBV12-4 to TRBJ2-7; TCRdb calls TRBD1, which cannot be checked without DNA. This CDR3 region has 14 residues. Here the CDR3 reads CASSLGDRSYEQYF.

The chain joins TRBV14 to TRBJ2-2; TCRdb indicates TRBD1, and absent DNA this call remains unverified. CDR1 and CDR2 from the germline V gene are SGHDN and FVKESK. This CDR3 spans 15 amino acids. The CDR3 loop is CASSQAGVGTGELFF.

The chain carries TRBV4-3 and TRBJ2-3. Germline loops: CDR1 LGHNA, CDR2 YSLEER. The CDR3 is 14 residues long. CDR3 sequence reads: CASSQDFFTDTQYF.

The rearrangement joins TRBV4-2 to TRBJ2-2; the D call from TCRdb, TRBD1, cannot be confirmed without DNA. Germline-derived CDR1 and CDR2 are LGHNA and YNFKEQ. This CDR3 is 17 amino acids long. The chain's CDR3 is CASSQWGRGRSTGELFF.